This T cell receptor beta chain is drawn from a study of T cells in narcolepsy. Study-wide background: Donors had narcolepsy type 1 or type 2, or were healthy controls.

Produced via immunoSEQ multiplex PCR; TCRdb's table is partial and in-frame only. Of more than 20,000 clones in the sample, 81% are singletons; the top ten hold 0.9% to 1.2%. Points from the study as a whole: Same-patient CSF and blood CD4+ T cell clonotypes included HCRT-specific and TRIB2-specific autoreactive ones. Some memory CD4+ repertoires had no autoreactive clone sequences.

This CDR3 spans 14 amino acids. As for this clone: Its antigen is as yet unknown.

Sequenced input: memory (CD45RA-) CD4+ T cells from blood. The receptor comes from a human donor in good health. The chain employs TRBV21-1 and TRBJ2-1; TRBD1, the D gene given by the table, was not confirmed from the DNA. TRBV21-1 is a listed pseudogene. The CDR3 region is CASSRQGSYNEQFF. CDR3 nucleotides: TGTGCCAGCAGCAGACAGGGCAGCTACAATGAGCAGTTCTTC.